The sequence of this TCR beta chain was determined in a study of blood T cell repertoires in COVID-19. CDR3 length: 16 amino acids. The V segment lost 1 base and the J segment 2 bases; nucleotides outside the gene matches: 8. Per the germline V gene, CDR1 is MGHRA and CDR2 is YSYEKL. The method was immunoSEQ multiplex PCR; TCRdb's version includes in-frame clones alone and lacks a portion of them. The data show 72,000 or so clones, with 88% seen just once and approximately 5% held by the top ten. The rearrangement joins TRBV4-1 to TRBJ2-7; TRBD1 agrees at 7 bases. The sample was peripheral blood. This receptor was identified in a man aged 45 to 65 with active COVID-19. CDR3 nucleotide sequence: TGCGCCAGCAGCCAAGTAAGCGGACAGGCCCCCTACGAGCAGTACTTC. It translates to CASSQVSGQAPYEQYF.